This TCR beta chain is from a study of blood T cells in healthy people across ages. The study, taken as a whole, reports: Long-lived and aged donors differed, with more naive CD4+ cells and higher diversity in the long-lived. Strong correlation existed between TCR beta diversity and naive T cell percentage.

The authors ran a second PCR of roughly 6 to 12 cycles using a sample-barcoded 5' primer and a J-beta primer mix. Via MiXCR, TCRdb re-called the 5' RACE reads, giving one row per CDR3 protein. The sample includes about 800,000 distinct CDR3 sequences, approximately 25% of them seen just once. Comment on this clonotype: What it binds is unknown.

The germline gives CDR1 LGHDT, CDR2 YNNKEL (reference sequence). The CDR3 covers 13 residues. The ends were cut back, 4 bases at V and 5 bases at J, with 9 bases in the middle. The same specimen was also included in a second study, on T cells of mothers and their children.

The chain combines TRBV3-1 with TRBJ1-5; D is unclear. The sequence was obtained from a boy aged 5-17 years in good health. Sequencing used blood. The CDR3 loop reads CASSLRYDQPQHF. The DNA for the CDR3 is TGTGCCAGCAGCCTCCGATACGATCAGCCCCAGCATTTT.